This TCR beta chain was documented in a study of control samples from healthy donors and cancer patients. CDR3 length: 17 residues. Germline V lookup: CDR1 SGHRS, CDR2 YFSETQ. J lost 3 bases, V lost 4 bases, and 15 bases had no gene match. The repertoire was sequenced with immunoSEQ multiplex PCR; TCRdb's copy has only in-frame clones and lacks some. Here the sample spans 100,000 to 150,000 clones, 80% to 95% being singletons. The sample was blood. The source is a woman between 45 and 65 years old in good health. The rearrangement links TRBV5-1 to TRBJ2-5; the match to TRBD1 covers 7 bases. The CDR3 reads CASSPQQLAGTEETQYF. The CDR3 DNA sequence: TGCGCCAGCAGCCCGCAGCAGCTTGCCGGGACAGAAGAGACCCAGTACTTC.